This T cell receptor beta chain comes out of a study of radiotherapy plus CTLA-4 blockade in lung cancer. Overall study: Among enrolled patients, roughly 20% responded and 31% achieved disease control. Study results and caveats: Response, reportedly, was best predicted by interferon-beta along with early blood T cell clone dynamics. Radiotherapy was combined with ipilimumab, and tumor-derived TCR clones then expanded in blood.

Per germline, CDR1 SGHRS and CDR2 YFSETQ. J gave up 3 bases and V 4 bases, and 3 bases lay outside the gene matches. The CDR3 is 14 amino acids. Sequenced by immunoSEQ multiplex PCR; TCRdb stores in-frame clones only, minus some. The sample includes 89,000 or so clones, approximately 78% of them seen just once. Focal radiation was given together with CTLA-4 blockade (ipilimumab) to patients with chemo-refractory metastatic non-small-cell lung cancer. Details on this clone: As yet, its antigen is unknown.

The chain joins TRBV5-1 to TRBJ2-2; 7 positions agree with TRBD1. The sample in question was peripheral blood, obtained from a patient treated with radiotherapy plus ipilimumab. The receptor was isolated from a human donor with non-small cell lung cancer who had a partial response to radiotherapy plus ipilimumab. The CDR3 DNA is TGCGCCAGCAGCCTACAGGGGTACACCGGGGAGCTGTTTTTT. Translating it yields CASSLQGYTGELFF.